The 8 T cell receptor beta chains below all came from one sample that was sequenced in a study of Ad26.COV2.S vaccination and SARS-CoV-2 variants. The treatment was: some 20 received Ad26.COV2.S at low or high dose, single or two shots; roughly five received placebo; per-sample allocation not given. Samples came from day 63 after the first vaccine or placebo injection. The method was immunoSEQ multiplex PCR; TCRdb's version includes in-frame clones alone and lacks a portion of them. This sample yields some 640,000 clones, of which about 89% are seen a single time; about 1.5% belongs to the top ten. The starting material was peripheral blood, obtained in a trial of Ad26.COV2.S vaccine versus placebo. The receptors come from a person between 18 and 60 years old who received the Ad26.COV2.S COVID-19 vaccine or a placebo.

The chain carries TRBV6-2 or TRBV6-3 and TRBJ2-7; 16 nucleotides match TRBD2. The germline V gene has CDR1 MNHEY and CDR2 SVGEGT. The CDR3 totals 19 residues. J gave up 1 base and V 0 bases, and 6 bases lay outside the gene matches. The CDR3 nucleotides read TGTGCCAGCAGTTACTCGAGGGGACTAGCGGGGGGGCCGTCCTACGAGCAGTACTTC. It specifies CASSYSRGLAGGPSYEQYF.

The chain carries TRBV5-1 and TRBJ2-7; D may be TRBD1 or TRBD2 (5 bases each). Trimming stripped 4 bases from V and 3 bases from J, with 11 bases between. The CDR3 has 13 residues. Germline CDR1 and CDR2: SGHRS and YFSETQ. This CDR3 is CASSRDPNYEQYF. DNA of the CDR3: TGCGCCAGCAGCCGGGACCCGAACTACGAGCAGTACTTC.

This clone was counted once. V is TRBV24-1 and J is TRBJ2-3; D not resolved. V gave up 4 bases and J gave up 0 bases, with 10 bases separating them. Germline-derived CDR1 and CDR2 are KGHDR and SFDVKD. There are 15 residues in the CDR3. CDR3 sequence reads: CATSDRYSSTDTQYF. The DNA of the CDR3 is TGTGCCACCAGTGACCGTTACTCTAGCACAGATACGCAGTATTTT.

The chain recombines TRBV19 with TRBJ2-3, with TRBD1 as a possible D gene (5 bases). The CDR3 runs 14 residues. V lost 4 bases, J lost 4 bases, and 12 bases lay in between. CDR1 is LNHDA, CDR2 SQIVND, per germline (reference sequence). The CDR3 reads CASSKGPAADTQYF. CDR3 coding DNA: TGTGCCAGTAGTAAGGGGCCCGCTGCAGATACGCAGTATTTT. The whole variable domain, remainder taken from reference TRBV19 and TRBJ2-3, is DGGITQSPKYLFRKEGQNVTLSCEQNLNHDAMYWYRQDPGQGLRLIYYSQIVNDFQKGDIAEGYSVSREKKESFPLTVTSAQKNPTAFYLCASSKGPAADTQYFGPGTRLTVL.

This rearrangement joins TRBV19 to TRBJ1-5; no definite D call. The length of the CDR3 is 14 residues. Germline assignment: CDR1 LNHDA and CDR2 SQIVND (reference sequence). V was pared by 7 bases and J by 7 bases, with 17 bases between. The CDR3 region is CASTLDGMGQPQHF. In nucleotides, the CDR3 is TGTGCCAGTACCTTGGACGGCATGGGACAGCCCCAGCATTTT.

The rearrangement links TRBV19 to TRBJ2-1; 8 bases agree with TRBD2. Trimming cost V 5 bases and J 8 bases; bases outside gene matches: 17. There are 17 residues in the CDR3. Germline loops: CDR1 LNHDA, CDR2 SQIVND (reference sequence). The CDR3 DNA reads TGTGCCAGTAGTCACCTAGCGGGCCGGGTTGGGGTGGATGAGCAGTTCTTC. Its protein is CASSHLAGRVGVDEQFF.

This rearrangement joins TRBV24-1 to TRBJ2-2; 9 bases are shared with TRBD1. This CDR3 has 16 residues. Germline CDR1 and CDR2: KGHDR and SFDVKD. V lost 1 base to trimming and J lost 5 bases; unmatched junction nucleotides: 4. The CDR3: CATSDFPGTGTGELFF. The DNA for the CDR3 is TGTGCCACCAGTGATTTTCCCGGGACAGGGACCGGGGAGCTGTTTTTT.

V is TRBV7-9 and J is TRBJ2-1; possible D gene TRBD2, 6 bases. The CDR3 extends over 13 amino acids. Between the trimmed V and J ends, which lost 2 bases and 9 bases, there was a span of 11 bases. Germline assignment: CDR1 SEHNR and CDR2 FQNEAQ (reference sequence). Written as DNA, the CDR3 is TGTGCCAGCAGCTTAACGGGAGAAGGTGAGCAGTTCTTC. Protein sequence: CASSLTGEGEQFF.